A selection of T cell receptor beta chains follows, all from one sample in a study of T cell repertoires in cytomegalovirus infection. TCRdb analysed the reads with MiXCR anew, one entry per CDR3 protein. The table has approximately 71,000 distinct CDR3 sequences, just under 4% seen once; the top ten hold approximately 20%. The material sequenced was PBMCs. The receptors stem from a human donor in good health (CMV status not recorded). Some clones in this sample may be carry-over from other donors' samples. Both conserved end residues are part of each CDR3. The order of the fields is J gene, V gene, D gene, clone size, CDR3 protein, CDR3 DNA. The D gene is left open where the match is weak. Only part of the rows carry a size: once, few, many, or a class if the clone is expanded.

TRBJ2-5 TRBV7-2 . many CASSFARETQYF TGTGCCAGCAGCTTCGCTAGGGAGACCCAGTACTTC
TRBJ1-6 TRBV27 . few CASSLMGGGNSPLHF TGTGCCAGCAGTTTAATGGGTGGTGGTAATTCACCCCTCCACTTT
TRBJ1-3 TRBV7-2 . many CASSLDRAFDTIYF TGTGCCAGCAGCTTGGATAGAGCTTTTGACACCATATATTTT
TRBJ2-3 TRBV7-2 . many CASSLVGGPSTDTQYF TGTGCCAGCAGCTTAGTAGGCGGGCCCAGCACAGATACGCAGTATTTT
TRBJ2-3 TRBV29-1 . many CSVDSPSTDTQYF TGCAGCGTTGATTCTCCTAGCACAGATACGCAGTATTTT
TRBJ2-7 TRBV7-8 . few CASSLSPTGYEQYF TGTGCCAGCAGCTTAAGTCCCACTGGCTACGAGCAGTACTTC
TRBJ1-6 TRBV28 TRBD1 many CASSPGDRVDSPLHF TGTGCCAGCAGTCCGGGGGACAGGGTGGATTCACCCCTCCACTTT
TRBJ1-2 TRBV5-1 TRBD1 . CASSSPLLQGHGDYGYTF TGCGCCAGCAGCTCCCCGCTCTTACAGGGGCATGGTGACTATGGCTACACCTTC
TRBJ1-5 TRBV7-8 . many CASSPPPGQPQHF TGTGCCAGCAGCCCACCTCCGGGACAGCCCCAGCATTTT
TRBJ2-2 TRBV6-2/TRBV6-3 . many CASNRNRRAGELFF TGTGCCAGCAATCGGAATAGAAGGGCCGGGGAGCTGTTTTTT
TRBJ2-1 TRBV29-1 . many CSVDSTGAYNEQFF TGCAGCGTTGATAGCACGGGGGCCTACAATGAGCAGTTCTTC
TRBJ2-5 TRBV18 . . CASSPVQETQYF TGTGCCAGCTCACCCGTTCAAGAGACCCAGTACTTC
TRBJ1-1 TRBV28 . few CASSPTGRGLTEAFF TGTGCCAGCAGCCCTACCGGAAGGGGGTTGACTGAAGCTTTCTTT
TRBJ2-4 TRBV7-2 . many CASSLAGVHPGHIQYF TGTGCCAGCAGCTTAGCGGGTGTACACCCCGGGCACATTCAGTACTTC
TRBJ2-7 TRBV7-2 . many CASSLESKSYEQYF TGTGCCAGCAGCTTAGAATCAAAATCCTACGAGCAGTACTTC
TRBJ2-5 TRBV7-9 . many CASSSGDLSLVTQYF TGTGCCAGCAGCTCGGGTGACTTATCCCTAGTGACCCAGTACTTC